Each of the 5 T cell receptor beta chains below was sequenced from the same sample in a study of shared clonotypes between healthy human individuals. Libraries were prepared by immunoSEQ multiplex PCR; TCRdb keeps only in-frame clonotypes and omits some of them. This sample has a few million clones, with around nine tenths found just once. Input material: naive CD4+ T cells sorted from blood. The subset is: CD45RA+ positively selected. These receptors were collected from a man younger than 35 in good health.

The rearrangement uses TRBV9 and TRBJ1-5, with TRBD1 as a possible D gene (5 bases). This CDR3 comprises 15 residues. Germline lookup yields CDR1 SGDLS and CDR2 YYNGEE. V lost 4 bases and J 5 bases, leaving 16 bases between the germline ends. Written as DNA, the CDR3 is TGTGCCAGCAGCCCCTCCTGGGGGAAGGATCAGCCCCAGCATTTT. This encodes CASSPSWGKDQPQHF. Variable domain in full (rest from reference TRBV9 and TRBJ1-5): DSGVTQTPKHLITATGQRVTLRCSPRSGDLSVYWYQQSLDQGLQFLIQYYNGEERAKGNILERFSAQQFPDLHSELNLSSLELGDSALYFCASSPSWGKDQPQHFGDGTRLSIL.

V and J are TRBV6-1 and TRBJ2-7, with no clear D. Germline V gene lookup returns CDR1 MNHNS and CDR2 SASEGT. The CDR3 is made up of 15 amino acids. Trimming removed 1 base at V and 1 base at J, with 11 bases between. This CDR3 reads CASSEGPMNSYEQYF. As DNA, the CDR3 is TGTGCCAGCAGTGAAGGACCGATGAATTCCTACGAGCAGTACTTC.

The CDR3 bases are TGTGCCAGCAGTGAGGGTTTCCTTGGCTACACCTTC. Protein sequence: CASSEGFLGYTF. V gene TRBV25-1 combines with J gene TRBJ1-2; D unclear. V gave up 3 bases and J gave up 7 bases, with 9 bases separating them. CDR1 is MGHDK, CDR2 SYGVNS, per germline. There are 12 residues in the CDR3.

The chain links TRBV5-5 to TRBJ2-1, with D hard to call. The germline gives CDR1 SGHKS, CDR2 YYEKEE (reference sequence). V was trimmed by 4 bases and J by 6 bases, leaving 11 bases between them. The CDR3 loop spans 13 amino acids. The CDR3 bases are TGTGCCAGCAGCCCCATGACAAGCAATGAGCAGTTCTTC. Translating gives CASSPMTSNEQFF.

The V call is TRBV11-2, the J call TRBJ2-1; D gene unclear. Germline CDR1 reads SGHAT; CDR2 reads FQNNGV. Trimming removed 1 base at V and 6 bases at J, with 10 bases between. There are 14 residues in the CDR3. CDR3 sequence reads: CASSLVKIPNEQFF. The CDR3 coding sequence is TGTGCCAGCAGCTTAGTTAAAATACCCAATGAGCAGTTCTTC. The full variable domain, with the rest looked up from reference TRBV11-2 and TRBJ2-1, is EAGVAQSPRYKIIEKRQSVAFWCNPISGHATLYWYQQILGQGPKLLIQFQNNGVVDDSQLPKDRFSAERLKGVDSTLKIQPAKLEDSAVYLCASSLVKIPNEQFFGPGTRLTVL.